The 9 T cell receptor beta chains listed next were all sequenced from one sample in a study of T-cell memory formation after mild COVID-19 (dated by TCRdb to about 2021). Libraries were constructed by 5' RACE. Data came from an Illumina NovaSeq 6000. The raw public reads went through TCRdb reprocessing: fastp at Q25, MiXCR clone calling, in-frame beta chains kept. CDR3 protein sequences are deduplicated, and each keeps its most common genes and DNA. The sample table contains roughly 500,000 distinct CDR3 sequences; only one count was recorded for roughly 21% of them. The ten largest clones take up about 12% of the sample. The sequenced material came from PBMCs or a T cell subset sorted from them (not recorded which). The receptor source for this set is an adult woman who had mild COVID-19 (a few samples of this study predate the infection). The sample titles of this study are shuffled in the database, so cell type and time point are left out; the donor was told from shared clones.

This chain uses TRBV6-1 with TRBJ1-2; 9 nucleotides line up with TRBD1. This CDR3 has 16 amino acids. Germline CDR1 MNHNS, CDR2 SASEGT. The V segment lost 8 bases and the J segment 5 bases; nucleotides outside the gene matches: 15. This CDR3 is CASHLTTPGTGYGYTF. The CDR3 DNA sequence: TGTGCCAGCCACCTCACCACCCCCGGGACAGGGTATGGCTACACCTTC.

The chain uses TRBV20-1 and TRBJ2-7; 7 positions match TRBD1. There are 16 residues in the CDR3. In germline, CDR1 is DFQATT, CDR2 SNEGSKA (reference sequence). Trimming removed 3 bases from V and 3 bases from J; junction bases left unmatched: 14. The CDR3, as DNA: TGCAGTGCTAGGGGCAAACCCGACAGGGACCTCTACGAGCAGTACTTC. Translation: CSARGKPDRDLYEQYF.

The chain combines TRBV4-1 with TRBJ1-5; D is undetermined. Per the germline V gene, CDR1 is MGHRA and CDR2 is YSYEKL. The CDR3 runs to 12 residues. V gave up 3 bases and J gave up 9 bases, with 9 bases separating them. The CDR3 loop is CASSQDRGPQHF. The CDR3 coding sequence is TGCGCCAGCAGCCAGGACCGGGGGCCCCAGCATTTT.

This clonotype was picked up many times. The chain employs TRBV12-3 or TRBV12-4 and TRBJ1-5, with TRBD1 identical over 7 bases. This CDR3 spans 13 amino acids. Trimming at V came to 6 bases and at J to 3 bases, leaving 2 bases not matched to a gene. The CDR3 coding sequence is TGTGCCAGCAGAGGACAGGACAATCAGCCCCAGCATTTT. Translated, it gives CASRGQDNQPQHF.

The gene calls are TRBV29-1 and TRBJ2-2; D unresolved. CDR1 is SQVTM, CDR2 ANQGSEA, per germline. The CDR3 consists of 11 residues. V was clipped by 6 bases and J by 9 bases, with 11 bases between them. The CDR3 loop is CSVTTGRELFF. Here the CDR3 DNA reads TGCAGCGTAACGACCGGCCGGGAGCTGTTTTTT.

This clonotype has more than one count but fewer than ten. The chain uses TRBV27 and TRBJ1-5; D ambiguous. V was trimmed by 0 bases and J by 7 bases, leaving 13 bases between them. This CDR3 spans 15 amino acids. Germline V gene lookup returns CDR1 MNHEY and CDR2 SMNVEV (reference sequence). Written as DNA, the CDR3 is TGTGCCAGCAGTTTATCTCCGGGCTCTGGGCAGCCCCAGCATTTT. It codes for CASSLSPGSGQPQHF.

The chain joins TRBV27 to TRBJ2-7; D gene ambiguous. Trimming left V 3 bases short and J 4 bases short, with 13 bases between. CDR1 is MNHEY, CDR2 SMNVEV, per germline (reference sequence). The CDR3 sequence is 14 residues long. For the CDR3, the DNA is TGTGCCAGCAGTTTCCACAGTCTCCAGTACGAGCAGTACTTC. This translates into CASSFHSLQYEQYF.

The table lists this clonotype with many counts. V usage is TRBV9 and J usage is TRBJ2-2; 10 nucleotides match TRBD1. This CDR3 has 15 residues. Germline-derived CDR1 and CDR2 are SGDLS and YYNGEE. V trimming: 4 bases; J trimming: 5 bases; junction bases outside the gene matches: 5. CDR3 residues: CASSWGQGTTGELFF. In DNA, the CDR3 is TGTGCCAGCAGCTGGGGACAGGGGACGACCGGGGAGCTGTTTTTT.

The chain joins TRBV12-3 or TRBV12-4 to TRBJ1-1, with no clear D. V dropped 5 bases and J dropped 7 bases, with 8 bases sitting between them. The CDR3 extends over 11 amino acids. The CDR3 reads CASSPVYEAFF. CDR3 nucleotide sequence: TGTGCCAGCAGTCCTGTTTATGAAGCTTTCTTT.